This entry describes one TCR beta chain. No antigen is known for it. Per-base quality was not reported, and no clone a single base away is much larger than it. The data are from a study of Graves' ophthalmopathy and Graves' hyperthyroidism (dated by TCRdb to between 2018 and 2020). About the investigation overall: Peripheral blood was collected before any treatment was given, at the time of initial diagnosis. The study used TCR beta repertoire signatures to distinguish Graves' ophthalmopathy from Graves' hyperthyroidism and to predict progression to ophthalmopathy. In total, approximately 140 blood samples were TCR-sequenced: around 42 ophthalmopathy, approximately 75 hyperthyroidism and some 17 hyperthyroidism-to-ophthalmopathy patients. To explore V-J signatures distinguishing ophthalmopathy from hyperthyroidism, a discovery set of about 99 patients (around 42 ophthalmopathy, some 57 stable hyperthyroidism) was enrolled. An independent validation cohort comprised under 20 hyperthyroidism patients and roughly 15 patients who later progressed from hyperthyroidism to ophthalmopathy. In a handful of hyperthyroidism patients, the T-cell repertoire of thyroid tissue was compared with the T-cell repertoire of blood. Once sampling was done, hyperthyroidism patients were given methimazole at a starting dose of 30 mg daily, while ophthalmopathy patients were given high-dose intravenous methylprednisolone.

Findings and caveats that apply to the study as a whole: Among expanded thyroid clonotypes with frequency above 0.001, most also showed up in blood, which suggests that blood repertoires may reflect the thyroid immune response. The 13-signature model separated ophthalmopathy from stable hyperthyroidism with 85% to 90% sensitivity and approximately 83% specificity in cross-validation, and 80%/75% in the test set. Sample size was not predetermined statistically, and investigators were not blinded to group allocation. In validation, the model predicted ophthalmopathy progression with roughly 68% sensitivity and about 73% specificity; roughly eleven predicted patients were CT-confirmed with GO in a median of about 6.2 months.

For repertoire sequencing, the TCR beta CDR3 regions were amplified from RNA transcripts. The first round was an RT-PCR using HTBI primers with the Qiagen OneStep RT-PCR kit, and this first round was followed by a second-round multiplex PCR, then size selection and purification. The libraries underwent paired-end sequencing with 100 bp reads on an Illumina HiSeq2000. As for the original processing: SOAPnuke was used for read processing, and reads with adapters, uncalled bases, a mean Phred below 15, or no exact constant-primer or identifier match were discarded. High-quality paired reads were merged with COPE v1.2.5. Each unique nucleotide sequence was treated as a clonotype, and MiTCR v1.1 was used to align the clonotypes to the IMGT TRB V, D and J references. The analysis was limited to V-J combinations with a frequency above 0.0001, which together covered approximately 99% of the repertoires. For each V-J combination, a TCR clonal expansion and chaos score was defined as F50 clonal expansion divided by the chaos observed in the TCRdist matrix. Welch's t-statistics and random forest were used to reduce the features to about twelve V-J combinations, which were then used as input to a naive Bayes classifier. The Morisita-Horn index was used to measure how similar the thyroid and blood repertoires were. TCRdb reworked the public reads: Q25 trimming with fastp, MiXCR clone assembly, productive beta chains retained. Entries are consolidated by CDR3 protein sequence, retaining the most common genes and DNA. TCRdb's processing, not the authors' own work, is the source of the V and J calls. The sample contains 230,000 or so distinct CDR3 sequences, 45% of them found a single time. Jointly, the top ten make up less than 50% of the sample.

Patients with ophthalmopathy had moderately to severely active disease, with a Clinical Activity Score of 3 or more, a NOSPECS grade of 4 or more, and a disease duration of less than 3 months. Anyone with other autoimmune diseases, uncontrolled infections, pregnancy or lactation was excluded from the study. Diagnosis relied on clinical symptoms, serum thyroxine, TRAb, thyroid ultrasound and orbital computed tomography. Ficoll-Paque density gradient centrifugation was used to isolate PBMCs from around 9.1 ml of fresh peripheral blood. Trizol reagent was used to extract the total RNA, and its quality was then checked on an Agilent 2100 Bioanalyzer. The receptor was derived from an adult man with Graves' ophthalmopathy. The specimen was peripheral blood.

The DNA sequence reads TGTGCCAGCAGTTTGCCGGGACAGGGGCGTCAGACCCAGTACTTC. The translation is CASSLPGQGRQTQYF. The chain was built from TRBV28 and TRBJ2-5; 10 middle bases align to TRBD1. The CDR3 has 15 amino acids, counting the end cysteine and phenylalanine. Left in the record is the CDR3 DNA by itself, 45 bases read in frame from the first base. The germline V gene encodes CDR1 MDHEN and CDR2 SYDVKM. V is trimmed back by 3 bases and J by 6 bases, and the junction contains 7 bases that no gene match accounts for.